This T cell receptor (beta chain) was retrieved from a study of T cell repertoires in cytomegalovirus infection. The wider study: HLA-B-restricted CMV epitopes that are well studied, plus recently identified HLA-C-restricted ones, were used by the study. Indications of both CMV infection and matching HLA type were provided by public TCR beta signatures.

To note about this clonotype: Its antigen is unknown.

Notes on the study in general: CMV-specific HLA-C-restricted TCR beta clonotypes dominated the ex vivo response. Carriers of CMV and the relevant HLA type were discriminated by public TCR beta frequency.

TCRdb passed the reads through MiXCR, listing each CDR3 protein once. The sample yields about 470,000 distinct CDR3 sequences, under 55% seen once. Trimming stripped 2 bases from V and 2 bases from J, with 11 bases between. Germline assignment: CDR1 SGHVS and CDR2 FQNEAQ. The CDR3 spans 15 residues. The source was cultured PBMCs, collected from culture after CMV antigen stimulation. The V and J genes are TRBV7-8 and TRBJ2-3, with D possibly being TRBD1 or TRBD2 (6 bases each). This sequence was found in a human donor in good health (CMV status not recorded). Some clones in this sample may be carry-over from other donors' samples. CDR3 coding DNA: TGTGCCAGCAGCTTAACGGGGGCTGCCACAGATACGCAGTATTTT. Its translation is CASSLTGAATDTQYF. Using reference TRBV7-8 and TRBJ2-3 for the parts outside the CDR3, the full variable domain is GAGVSQSPRYKVAKRGQDVALRCDPISGHVSLFWYQQALGQGPEFLTYFQNEAQLDKSGLPSDRFFAERPEGSVSTLKIQRTQQEDSAVYLCASSLTGAATDTQYFGPGTRLTVL.